This TCR beta chain was retrieved from a study of T cell repertoires in ileal Crohn's disease. Study outcomes and limitations: Compared with non-smokers, active smokers at surgery showed more clonal expansions.

The germline gives CDR1 SNHLY, CDR2 FYNNEI. V was cut by 7 bases and J by 3 bases, with 15 bases left in between. The CDR3 sequence is 14 residues long. A word on this clone: Its target is not known.

Sample time point: neoterminal ileum biopsy at postoperative endoscopy, about 6 months after surgery. Assay used: immunoSEQ multiplex PCR; TCRdb lists only in-frame clones, some missing. The sample lists some 10,000 clones, 70% to 90% occurring once. Sequencing input: ileal tissue. This receptor was taken from an adult with Crohn's disease. The chain recombines TRBV2 with TRBJ1-2; unclear D gene. The CDR3 protein is CASTGSRVYYGYTF. The CDR3 DNA reads as TGTGCCAGCACTGGTTCCCGGGTGTACTATGGCTACACCTTC.